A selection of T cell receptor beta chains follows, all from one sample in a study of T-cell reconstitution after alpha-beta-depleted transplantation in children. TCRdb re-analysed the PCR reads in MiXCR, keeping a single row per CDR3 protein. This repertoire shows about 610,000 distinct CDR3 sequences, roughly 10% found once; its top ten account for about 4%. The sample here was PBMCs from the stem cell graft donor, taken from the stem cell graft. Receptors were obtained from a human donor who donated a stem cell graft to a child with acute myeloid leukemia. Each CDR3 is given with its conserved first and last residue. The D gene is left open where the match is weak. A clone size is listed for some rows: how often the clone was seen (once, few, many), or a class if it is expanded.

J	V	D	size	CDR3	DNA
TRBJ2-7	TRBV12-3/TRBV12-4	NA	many	CASSLGRIYEQYF	TGTGCCAGCAGTTTGGGGAGGATCTACGAGCAGTACTTC
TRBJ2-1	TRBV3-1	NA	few	CASSQGVGGEQFF	TGTGCCAGCAGCCAAGGAGTCGGCGGGGAGCAGTTCTTC
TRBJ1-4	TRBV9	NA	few	CASSVGERAGLAEKLFF	TGTGCCAGCAGCGTAGGTGAGAGGGCAGGTTTGGCAGAAAAACTGTTTTTT
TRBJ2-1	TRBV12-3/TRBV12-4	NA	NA	CASSLGSMHEQFF	TGTGCCAGCAGTTTAGGTTCGATGCATGAGCAGTTCTTC
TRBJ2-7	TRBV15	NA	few	CATSREGGYSYEQYF	TGTGCCACCAGCAGAGAAGGAGGATACTCCTACGAGCAGTACTTC
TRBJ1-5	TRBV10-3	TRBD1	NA	CAISTTGTDQPQHF	TGTGCCATCAGTACGACAGGGACTGATCAGCCCCAGCATTTT
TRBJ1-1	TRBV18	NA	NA	CASSQGITEAFF	TGTGCCAGCTCACAAGGGATCACTGAAGCTTTCTTT
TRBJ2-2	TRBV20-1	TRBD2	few	CSARDFSLAGPGELFF	TGCAGTGCTAGAGATTTTTCCTTAGCGGGACCCGGGGAGCTGTTTTTT
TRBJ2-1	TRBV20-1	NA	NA	CSAIDSSGGINEQFF	TGCAGTGCTATAGACTCGAGCGGTGGCATCAATGAGCAGTTCTTC
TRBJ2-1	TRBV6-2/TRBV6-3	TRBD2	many	CASSYPVLAGYNEQFF	TGTGCCAGCAGTTACCCGGTACTAGCGGGGTACAATGAGCAGTTCTTC
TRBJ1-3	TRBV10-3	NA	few	CAITQEVGNTIYF	TGTGCCATAACACAGGAGGTGGGAAACACCATATATTTT
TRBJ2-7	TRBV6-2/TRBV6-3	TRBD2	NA	CASSNPRGERNEQYF	TGTGCCAGCAGTAATCCTCGGGGGGAGAGGAACGAGCAGTACTTC
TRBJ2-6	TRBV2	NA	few	CASTRVSGANVLTF	TGTGCCAGCACCAGGGTCTCGGGGGCCAACGTCCTGACTTTC
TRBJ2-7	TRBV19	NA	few	CASSIGRDSYEQYF	TGTGCCAGTAGTATTGGACGAGATTCCTACGAGCAGTACTTC
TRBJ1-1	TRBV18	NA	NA	CASSPDQQGMNTEAFF	TGTGCCAGCTCACCCGACCAACAGGGTATGAACACTGAAGCTTTCTTT
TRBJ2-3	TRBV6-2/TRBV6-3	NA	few	CASSQTRTDTQYF	TGTGCCAGCAGTCAAACCCGCACAGATACGCAGTATTTT
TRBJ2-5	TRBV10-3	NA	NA	CAISRLKRETQYF	TGTGCCATCAGTCGGTTGAAGCGGGAGACCCAGTACTTC
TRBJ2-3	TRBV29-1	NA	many	CSVDIGGSRGTDTQYF	TGCAGCGTTGATATCGGTGGGTCGCGGGGCACAGATACGCAGTATTTT